The 10 T cell receptor beta chains given below trace back to one sample, sequenced in a study of cytomegalovirus exposure and HLA in healthy donors (dated by TCRdb to 2016 to 2017). The receptor library was made with the immunoSEQ multiplex PCR assay. For the multiplex PCR, a mixture combining 60 forward primers for TCR Vbeta segments and 13 reverse primers for TCR Jbeta segments was used. The table comes from immuneACCESS by way of TCRdb, which keeps in-frame sequences with V and J called. Part of the clones is missing from these tables; in studies checked, under half for an unresolved V gene and the rest for unknown reasons. The table for this sample lists roughly 80,000 clones; about 68% of them were counted only once. The biggest ten clones account for less than 8% of the sample. The sequenced material came from PBMCs. Every receptor here comes from a woman in her forties or fifties in good health and CMV-seropositive.

The V gene is TRBV18, the J gene TRBJ2-3; tentatively, D is TRBD1 (6 bases). Deletions cut 5 bases from V and 0 bases from J, with 15 bases between. Germline V gene lookup returns CDR1 KGHSH and CDR2 LQKENI. The CDR3 contains 16 residues. This CDR3 is CASSKNRAMSTDTQYF. Written as DNA, the CDR3 is TGTGCCAGCTCAAAAAACAGGGCGATGAGCACAGATACGCAGTATTTT.

The chain links TRBV5-1 to TRBJ1-6; D remains ambiguous. The CDR3 runs to 14 residues. The V and J ends lost 6 bases and 6 bases respectively, with 13 bases between them. Germline values: CDR1 SGHRS, CDR2 YFSETQ. Here the CDR3 DNA reads TGCGCCAGCACCCGGAGGGAGGGTAATTCACCCCTCCACTTT. Encoded protein: CASTRREGNSPLHF.

The V gene is TRBV13, the J gene TRBJ1-1; TRBD1 agrees at 8 bases. CDR1 and CDR2 (germline): PRHDT, FYEKMQ (reference sequence). The V gene end was trimmed by 1 base and the J gene end by 0 bases; junction bases not matched to a gene: 7. The CDR3 consists of 17 residues. CDR3 DNA sequence: TGTGCCAGCAGCTTAGCGGCAGGGGGCGCGATGAACACTGAAGCTTTCTTT. Translation: CASSLAAGGAMNTEAFF.

The CDR3 DNA reads TGCGCCAGCAGTCCGGGACAGGGCCAAGCCAAAAACATTCAGTACTTC. Translating it yields CASSPGQGQAKNIQYF. The chain recombines TRBV23-1 with TRBJ2-4; 9 bases fit TRBD1. TRBV23-1 is sorted into the ORF group, with uncertain function. CDR3 length equals 16 residues. V dropped 4 bases and J dropped 0; count of bases not matched to a gene: 4.

The chain carries TRBV5-4 and TRBJ2-7, with TRBD1 identical over 9 bases. From germline, CDR1 is SGHNT and CDR2 YYREEE (reference sequence). V gave up 4 bases and J gave up 4 bases; unmatched junction bases: 3. CDR3 length equals 13 residues. The CDR3 spells CASSRDRVYEQYF. The DNA of the CDR3 is TGTGCCAGCAGCCGGGACAGGGTGTACGAGCAGTACTTC.

Only a few counts were recorded for this clone. The rearrangement joins TRBV28 to TRBJ1-6, with 8 nucleotides matching TRBD1. The CDR3 sequence is 14 residues long. Germline V gene data show CDR1 as MDHEN and CDR2 as SYDVKM. Losses at the gene ends were 8 bases for V and 5 bases for J; bases not matched to a gene: 5. The CDR3 DNA reads TGTGCCAGCTATGGGACAGGCCATAATTCACCCCTCCACTTT. Translation: CASYGTGHNSPLHF.

The chain couples TRBV5-5 to TRBJ1-4, with D maybe TRBD1 (5 bases). Trimming pared 4 bases from V and 6 bases from J, leaving 13 bases between. The CDR3 consists of 14 residues. Germline assignment: CDR1 SGHKS and CDR2 YYEKEE (reference sequence). Here the CDR3 DNA reads TGTGCCAGCAGCCCCCAGGGCAGGGATGAAAAACTGTTTTTT. This sequence encodes CASSPQGRDEKLFF.

This rearrangement joins TRBV9 to TRBJ2-1; possibly TRBD2 for D (5 bases). V shed 0 bases and J shed 3 bases, with 10 bases lying between them. Germline V gives CDR1 SGDLS, CDR2 YYNGEE. CDR3 length equals 15 residues. In DNA form, the CDR3 reads TGTGCCAGCAGCGTAGCTGCGGGTTACTACAATGAGCAGTTCTTC. Amino acid sequence: CASSVAAGYYNEQFF.

J is TRBJ2-2 and V is TRBV10-3, with 7 bases matching TRBD2. Per the germline V gene, CDR1 is ENHRY and CDR2 is SYGVKD. This CDR3 contains 16 residues. V dropped 1 base and J dropped 0; count of bases not matched to a gene: 2. The CDR3 region has the DNA TGTGCCATCAGTGAGTTGGGGGGGACGAACACCGGGGAGCTGTTTTTT. It specifies CAISELGGTNTGELFF.

The sample holds one count of this clone. This rearrangement joins TRBV7-3 to TRBJ2-5; 7 bases agree with TRBD2. CDR3 length: 15 amino acids. CDR1 is SGHTA, CDR2 FQGTGA, per germline. V lost 2 bases and J lost 1; bases outside the gene matches: 4. In DNA form, the CDR3 reads TGTGCCAGCAGCTTAGTGGGGGGGTTCCAAGAGACCCAGTACTTC. It translates to CASSLVGGFQETQYF.